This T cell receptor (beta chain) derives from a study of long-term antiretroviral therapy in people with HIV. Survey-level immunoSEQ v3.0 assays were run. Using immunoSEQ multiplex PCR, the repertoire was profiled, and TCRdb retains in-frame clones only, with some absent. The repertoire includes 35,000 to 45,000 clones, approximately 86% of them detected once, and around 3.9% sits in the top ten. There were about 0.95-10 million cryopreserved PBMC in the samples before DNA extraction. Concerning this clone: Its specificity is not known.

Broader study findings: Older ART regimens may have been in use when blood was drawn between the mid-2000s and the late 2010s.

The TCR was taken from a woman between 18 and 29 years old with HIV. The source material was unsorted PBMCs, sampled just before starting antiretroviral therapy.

CDR3 sequence: CASSLGSPGRGDNYGYTF. As DNA, the CDR3 is TGCGCCAGCAGCTTGGGCAGTCCAGGGCGAGGGGATAACTATGGCTACACCTTC. The chain is built from TRBV5-1 and TRBJ1-2, with D perhaps TRBD1 (5 bases). The ends were cut back, 0 bases at V and 1 base at J, with 19 bases in the middle. From germline, CDR1 is SGHRS and CDR2 YFSETQ. The CDR3 loop spans 18 amino acids.